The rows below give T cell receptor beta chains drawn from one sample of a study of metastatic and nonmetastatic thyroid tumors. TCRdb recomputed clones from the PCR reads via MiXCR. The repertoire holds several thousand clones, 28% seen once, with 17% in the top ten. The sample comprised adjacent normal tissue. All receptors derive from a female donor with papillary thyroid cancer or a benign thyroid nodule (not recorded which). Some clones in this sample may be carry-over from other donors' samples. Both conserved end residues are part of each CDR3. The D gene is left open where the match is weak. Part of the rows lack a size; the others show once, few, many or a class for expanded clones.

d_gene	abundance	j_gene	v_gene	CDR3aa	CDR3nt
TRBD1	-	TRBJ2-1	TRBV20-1	CSASPPRTGLGFF	TGCAGTGCTAGCCCTCCGCGGACAGGGTTGGGGTTCTTC
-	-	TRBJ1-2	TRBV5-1	CASSSDPGTAGGYTF	TGCGCCAGCAGCTCTGACCCGGGGACGGCGGGTGGCTACACCTTC
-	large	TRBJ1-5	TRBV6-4	CASTRVGGGNQPQHF	TGTGCCAGCACCCGGGTGGGCGGGGGCAATCAGCCCCAGCATTTT
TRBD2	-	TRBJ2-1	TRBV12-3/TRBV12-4	CASSPISSGREEQFF	TGTGCCAGCAGCCCAATATCTAGCGGGAGGGAAGAGCAGTTCTTC
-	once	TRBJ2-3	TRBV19	CASSTVSGARTDTQYF	TGTGCCAGTAGTACGGTTTCGGGGGCCCGCACAGATACGCAGTATTTT
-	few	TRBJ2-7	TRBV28	CASSFLGLNSPYEQYF	TGTGCCAGCAGTTTTCTGGGACTCAACAGTCCCTACGAGCAGTACTTC
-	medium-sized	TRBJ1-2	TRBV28	CASSFPGGRGYGYTF	TGTGCCAGCAGTTTCCCCGGGGGGCGCGGCTATGGCTACACCTTC
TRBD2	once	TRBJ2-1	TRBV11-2	CASSSTIAGAPGEQFF	TGTGCCAGCAGCTCCACGATAGCGGGGGCCCCGGGTGAGCAGTTCTTC
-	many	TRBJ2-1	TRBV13	CASSLGEGNEQFF	TGTGCCAGCAGCTTAGGAGAGGGCAATGAGCAGTTCTTC
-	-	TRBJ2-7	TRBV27	CAKSRARVTYEQYF	TGTGCCAAATCCAGGGCGAGGGTTACATACGAGCAGTACTTC
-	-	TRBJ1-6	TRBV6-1	CASSETGGPPLHF	TGTGCCAGCAGTGAAACGGGGGGACCACCCCTCCACTTT
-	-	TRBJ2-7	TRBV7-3	CASSLYTGSYEQYF	TGTGCCAGCAGCTTATATACGGGCTCCTACGAGCAGTACTTC
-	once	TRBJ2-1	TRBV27	CASSTLIGSEQFF	TGTGCCAGCAGTACCCTGATTGGGTCGGAGCAGTTCTTC
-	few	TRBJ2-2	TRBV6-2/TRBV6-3	CASSYVEGAGELFF	TGTGCCAGCAGTTACGTCGAGGGGGCCGGGGAGCTGTTTTTT
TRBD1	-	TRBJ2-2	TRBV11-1	CASSQGATTGELFF	TGTGCCAGCAGCCAGGGGGCTACCACCGGGGAGCTGTTTTTT
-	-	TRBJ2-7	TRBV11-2	CASSLEPRGVQYF	TGTGCCAGCAGCTTAGAACCACGGGGTGTACAGTACTTC
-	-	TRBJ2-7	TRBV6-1	CASSETDSDDEQYF	TGTGCCAGCAGTGAGACGGACAGCGACGACGAGCAGTACTTC
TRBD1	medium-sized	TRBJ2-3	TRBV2	CASSGYGQGPDTQYF	TGTGCCAGCAGTGGTTATGGACAGGGTCCAGATACGCAGTATTTT
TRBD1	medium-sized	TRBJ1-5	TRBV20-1	CSATDRAHQPQHF	TGCAGTGCTACGGACAGGGCACATCAGCCCCAGCATTTT
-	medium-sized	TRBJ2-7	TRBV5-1	CASSPSSGWSEQYF	TGCGCCAGCAGCCCATCATCAGGGTGGAGCGAGCAGTACTTC
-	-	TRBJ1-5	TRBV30	CAWSVAGGSNQPQHF	TGTGCCTGGAGTGTTGCGGGGGGGAGCAATCAGCCCCAGCATTTT
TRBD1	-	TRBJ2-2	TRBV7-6	CASSLGTGGGTGELFF	TGTGCCAGCAGCTTGGGGACAGGGGGCGGCACCGGGGAGCTGTTTTTT
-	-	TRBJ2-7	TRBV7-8	CASSLQDEQYF	TGTGCCAGCAGCTTACAGGACGAGCAGTACTTC
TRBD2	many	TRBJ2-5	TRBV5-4	CASSLTSGREGTQYF	TGTGCCAGCAGCTTGACTAGCGGTAGAGAGGGGACCCAGTACTTC
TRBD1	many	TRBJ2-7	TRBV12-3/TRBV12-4	CASSYRGLEQYF	TGTGCCAGCAGTTACAGGGGGCTTGAGCAGTACTTC
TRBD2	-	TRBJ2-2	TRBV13	CASSTPGGSDTGELFF	TGTGCCAGCAGCACGCCGGGGGGGTCGGACACCGGGGAGCTGTTTTTT
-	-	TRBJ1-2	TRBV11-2	CASSWAGANGYTF	TGTGCCAGCAGCTGGGCGGGGGCCAATGGCTACACCTTC
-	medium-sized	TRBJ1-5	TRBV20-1	CSAVWQEGQPQHF	TGCAGTGCGGTGTGGCAGGAGGGTCAGCCCCAGCATTTT
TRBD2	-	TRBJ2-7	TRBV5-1	CASSKGLAGYEQYF	TGCGCCAGCAGCAAGGGACTAGCGGGGTACGAGCAGTACTTC
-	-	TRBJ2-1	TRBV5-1	CASSFSRGRSYNEQFF	TGCGCCAGCAGCTTCTCCAGGGGCAGGTCCTACAATGAGCAGTTCTTC
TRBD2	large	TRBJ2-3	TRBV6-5	CASSYRAGGGHTQYF	TGTGCCAGCAGTTACCGGGCGGGAGGGGGTCATACGCAGTATTTT
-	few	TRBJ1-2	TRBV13	CASSLGSGTVGDGYTF	TGTGCCAGCAGCTTAGGGTCCGGGACGGTTGGGGATGGCTACACCTTC
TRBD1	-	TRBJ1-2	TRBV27	CASSLGQEWGYTF	TGTGCCAGCAGTTTAGGACAGGAGTGGGGCTACACCTTC
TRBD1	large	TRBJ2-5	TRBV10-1	CASSVGQEKQETQYF	TGCGCCAGCAGTGTGGGACAGGAGAAGCAAGAGACCCAGTACTTC
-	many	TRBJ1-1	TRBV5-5	CASSPTGEPYTEAFF	TGTGCCAGCAGCCCCACAGGAGAGCCATACACTGAAGCTTTCTTT
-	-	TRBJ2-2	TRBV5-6	CASSLLLVTRNTGELFF	TGTGCCAGCAGCCTGCTTCTCGTTACGAGGAATACCGGGGAGCTGTTTTTT
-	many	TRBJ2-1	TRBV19	CASSIRSYGDNSYNEQFF	TGTGCCAGTAGTATAAGGTCCTACGGGGACAACTCCTACAATGAGCAGTTCTTC
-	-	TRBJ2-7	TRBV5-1	CASSILNRSIYEQYF	TGCGCCAGCAGCATCCTTAATCGGTCAATCTACGAGCAGTACTTC
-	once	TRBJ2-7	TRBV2	CARKPRGPHYEQYF	TGTGCCAGAAAACCCAGAGGGCCCCACTACGAGCAGTACTTC
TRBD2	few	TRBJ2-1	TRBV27	CASSLSGGAMYEQFF	TGTGCCAGCAGTTTAAGCGGGGGGGCAATGTATGAGCAGTTCTTC
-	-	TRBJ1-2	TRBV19	CASSSRQNADYGYTF	TGTGCCAGTAGTAGTCGACAGAATGCGGACTATGGCTACACCTTC